The 29 T cell receptor beta chains reported below all come from one sample, sequenced in a study of cytomegalovirus exposure and HLA in healthy donors. With 60 Vbeta and 13 Jbeta primers, the PCR was carried out. The method was immunoSEQ multiplex PCR; TCRdb's version includes in-frame clones alone and lacks a portion of them. The table includes 75,000 to 100,000 clones, roughly four fifths detected once. Sequenced material: PBMCs. The receptor source for this set is a man younger than 40 in good health and CMV-seronegative.

The chain has TRBV7-3 and TRBJ2-5; D remains ambiguous. The ends were cut back, 6 bases at V and 5 bases at J, with 10 bases in the middle. CDR1 is SGHTA, CDR2 FQGTGA, per germline. The CDR3 extends over 12 amino acids. CDR3 DNA: TGTGCCAGCAGTTCAGACGGGGAGACCCAGTACTTC. It codes for CASSSDGETQYF.

This rearrangement joins TRBV25-1 to TRBJ2-2, with D unclear. Germline CDR1 is MGHDK and CDR2 is SYGVNS. CDR3 length: 13 residues. V was cut by 8 bases and J by 2 bases, with 9 bases left in between. CDR3 in amino acids: CASGRINTGELFF. The CDR3 DNA sequence: TGTGCCAGCGGGCGTATTAACACCGGGGAGCTGTTTTTT. The complete variable domain, with remaining parts taken from reference TRBV25-1 and TRBJ2-2, reads EADIYQTPRYLVIGTGKKITLECSQTMGHDKMYWYQQDPGMELHLIHYSYGVNSTEKGDLSSESTVSRIRTEHFPLTLESARPSHTSQYLCASGRINTGELFFGEGSRLTVL.

The chain carries TRBV15 and TRBJ2-1; D unclear. CDR1 LNHNV and CDR2 YYDKDF come from the germline V gene (reference sequence). Trimming left V 1 base short and J 10 bases short, with 5 bases between. The CDR3 totals 11 residues. The CDR3 reads CATSRVEEQFF. The CDR3 DNA sequence: TGTGCCACCAGCAGAGTGGAGGAGCAGTTCTTC.

This rearrangement joins TRBV18 to TRBJ1-2; D gene ambiguous. The V and J ends lost 4 bases and 2 bases respectively, with 20 bases between them. CDR3 length: 17 amino acids. Germline V CDR1 and CDR2: KGHSH, LQKENI. CDR3 region: CASSRDGRREANYGYTF. CDR3 DNA sequence: TGTGCCAGCTCACGTGACGGCAGGAGGGAGGCAAACTATGGCTACACCTTC.

The chain employs TRBV27 and TRBJ1-1; tentatively, D is TRBD1 (5 bases). Between the trimmed V and J ends, which lost 1 base and 8 bases, there was a span of 14 bases. CDR3 length: 14 amino acids. CDR1 MNHEY and CDR2 SMNVEV come from the germline V gene (reference sequence). CDR3 sequence reads: CASSLYQEGTEAFF. CDR3 coding DNA: TGTGCCAGCAGTTTATATCAGGAGGGGACGGAAGCTTTCTTT.

The chain uses TRBV7-9 and TRBJ2-2; 10 positions agree with TRBD2. Per germline, CDR1 SEHNR and CDR2 FQNEAQ (reference sequence). Trimming at V came to 2 bases and at J to 3 bases, leaving 9 bases not matched to a gene. The CDR3 loop spans 18 amino acids. The CDR3 coding sequence is TGTGCCAGCAGCTTACCTAAAGCGGGAGGGCCGGACACCGGGGAGCTGTTTTTT. It specifies CASSLPKAGGPDTGELFF.

The rearrangement links TRBV11-2 to TRBJ1-2; D perhaps matches TRBD1 (6 bases). The germline V gene encodes CDR1 SGHAT and CDR2 FQNNGV. The CDR3 has 14 amino acids. Trimming pared 0 bases from V and 3 bases from J, leaving 8 bases between. CDR3 residues: CASSLDRTDYGYTF. The CDR3, as DNA: TGTGCCAGCAGCTTAGATAGGACAGACTATGGCTACACCTTC.

This clone appeared once. The rearrangement links TRBV29-1 to TRBJ1-5; 10 bases fit TRBD1. In germline, CDR1 is SQVTM, CDR2 ANQGSEA. There are 14 residues in the CDR3. Germline trimming cut 7 bases from V and 2 bases from J; bases unmatched to any gene: 5. The CDR3 reads CSAGQGVGNQPQHF. The CDR3 region has the DNA TGCAGCGCCGGACAGGGGGTGGGCAATCAGCCCCAGCATTTT.

The V call is TRBV18, the J call TRBJ1-4; D is undetermined. CDR1 is KGHSH and CDR2 is LQKENI in the germline V gene. This CDR3 is built from 15 residues. V lost 1 base, J lost 10 bases, and 16 bases lay in between. The CDR3, as DNA: TGTGCCAGCTCACCACGAAAGGGCCAGGAGGCAAAACTGTTTTTT. Amino acids: CASSPRKGQEAKLFF.

This chain joins TRBV19 and TRBJ1-1, with D possibly TRBD1 on 5 matching bases. This CDR3 spans 13 amino acids. V shed 0 bases and J shed 8 bases, with 10 bases lying between them. Germline CDR1 reads LNHDA; CDR2 reads SQIVND (reference sequence). CDR3 nucleotides: TGTGCCAGTAGTATAGATCAGGGTCCGGAAGCTTTCTTT. Translation: CASSIDQGPEAFF.

The V gene is TRBV6-6, the J gene TRBJ2-5, with TRBD1 matching 8 bases. V was pared by 2 bases and J by 5 bases, with 7 bases of the junction left unmatched. CDR3 length: 15 residues. Looked up from germline, CDR1 is MNHNY and CDR2 is SVGAGI (reference sequence). Here the CDR3 reads CASSYHDRGRETQYF. The CDR3 coding sequence is TGTGCCAGCAGTTACCACGACAGGGGCAGGGAGACCCAGTACTTC.

The J gene is TRBJ2-5, the V gene TRBV11-3; D may be TRBD1 (5 bases). Trimming removed 5 bases at V and 3 bases at J, with 16 bases between. This CDR3 is built from 15 residues. Germline V gene data show CDR1 as SGHNT and CDR2 as YENEEA. The CDR3 nucleotides read TGTGCCAGCAGCCAACCCCAGCTAGGGGAAGAGACCCAGTACTTC. This codes for CASSQPQLGEETQYF.

This chain uses TRBV13 with TRBJ2-1, with TRBD1 identical over 9 bases. Germline loops: CDR1 PRHDT, CDR2 FYEKMQ (reference sequence). With 4 bases clipped from V and 4 bases from J, the junction kept 5 bases outside the gene matches. CDR3 size: 15 residues. This CDR3 reads CASSSRDRAYNEQFF. As DNA, the CDR3 is TGTGCCAGCAGCTCCCGGGACAGGGCTTACAATGAGCAGTTCTTC. The complete variable domain, with remaining parts taken from reference TRBV13 and TRBJ2-1, reads AAGVIQSPRHLIKEKRETATLKCYPIPRHDTVYWYQQGPGQDPQFLISFYEKMQSDKGSIPDRFSAQQFSDYHSELNMSSLELGDSALYFCASSSRDRAYNEQFFGPGTRLTVL.

The gene calls are TRBV19 and TRBJ1-6; 8 nucleotides align to TRBD1. V trimming: 6 bases; J trimming: 8 bases; junction bases outside the gene matches: 12. From germline, CDR1 is LNHDA and CDR2 SQIVND (reference sequence). The CDR3 is 16 amino acids. DNA for the CDR3: TGTGCCAGTAGGGGTCACCGGACAGGGAAGGATTCACCCCTCCACTTT. It encodes CASRGHRTGKDSPLHF.

This clone was observed a handful of times. The gene calls are TRBV2 and TRBJ1-2; tentatively, D is TRBD1 (5 bases). Per germline, CDR1 SNHLY and CDR2 FYNNEI. V shed 3 bases and J shed 6 bases, with 8 bases lying between them. There are 12 residues in the CDR3. The CDR3, as DNA: TGTGCCAGCAGTGAGGGGCTTGATGGCTACACCTTC. Residues: CASSEGLDGYTF. The full variable domain, its missing parts supplied by reference TRBV2 and TRBJ1-2, is EPEVTQTPSHQVTQMGQEVILRCVPISNHLYFYWYRQILGQKVEFLVSFYNNEISEKSEIFDDQFSVERPDGSNFTLKIRSTKLEDSAMYFCASSEGLDGYTFGSGTRLTVV.

This clone has a single count. The chain combines TRBV9 with TRBJ2-5; weak D call: TRBD2 (5 bases). Germline V gene sequence: CDR1 SGDLS, CDR2 YYNGEE. The V end lost 0 bases, the J end lost 5 bases, and 20 bases lay between the germline ends. This CDR3 region has 17 residues. This chain's CDR3 is CASSVDPVATFSETQYF. For the CDR3, the DNA is TGTGCCAGCAGCGTAGACCCAGTAGCGACGTTCTCGGAGACCCAGTACTTC.

This clone was observed a single time. CDR3 coding DNA: TGTGCCAGCAGCTATGGGACAGGGGGCTTCTACGAGCAGTACGTC. This sequence encodes CASSYGTGGFYEQYV. The V and J genes are TRBV5-4 and TRBJ2-7; 12 bases align to TRBD1. V shed 3 bases, J shed 3 bases, and the junction held 4 bases outside the gene matches. Germline V CDR1 and CDR2: SGHNT, YYREEE (reference sequence). This CDR3 spans 15 amino acids.

V usage is TRBV9 and J usage is TRBJ2-1; 12 nucleotides match TRBD2. CDR1 is SGDLS, CDR2 YYNGEE, per germline. The J segment lost 8 bases and the V segment lost 4 bases, leaving 7 bases of the junction unmatched. This CDR3 contains 15 residues. CDR3 sequence (DNA): TGTGCCAGCAGCTCGCGGACTAGCGGGAACGATGAGCAGTTCTTC. Translated: CASSSRTSGNDEQFF.

V and J are TRBV6-4 and TRBJ1-1; D uncertain. Trimming pared 5 bases from V and 3 bases from J, leaving 13 bases between. There are 14 residues in the CDR3. Germline-derived CDR1 and CDR2 are MRHNA and SNTAGT. The CDR3 region has the DNA TGTGCCAGCAGTCAGAACTATCCCGACACTGAAGCTTTCTTT. This translates into CASSQNYPDTEAFF.

The chain recombines TRBV5-4 with TRBJ1-1, with TRBD1 identical over 8 bases. J lost 5 bases, V lost 4 bases, and 4 bases had no gene match. The germline CDR1 and CDR2 sequences are SGHNT and YYREEE (reference sequence). This CDR3 is built from 13 residues. For the CDR3, the DNA is TGTGCCAGCAGCCCGGGACAGGAGACTGAAGCTTTCTTT. It specifies CASSPGQETEAFF. The whole variable domain, filled in from reference TRBV5-4 and TRBJ1-1, reads ETGVTQSPTHLIKTRGQQVTLRCSSQSGHNTVSWYQQALGQGPQFIFQYYREEENGRGNFPPRFSGLQFPNYSSELNVNALELDDSALYLCASSPGQETEAFFGQGTRLTVV.

This chain connects TRBV7-3 to TRBJ1-1, with 9 nucleotides matching TRBD1. The germline gives CDR1 SGHTA, CDR2 FQGTGA. The V and J ends lost 5 bases and 7 bases, in that order; junction bases with no gene match: 8. CDR3 size: 14 residues. DNA of the CDR3: TGTGCCAGCAGCCCACAGGGGGCACGGGGTGAAGCTTTCTTT. This translates into CASSPQGARGEAFF.

The V and J genes are TRBV19 and TRBJ2-1; D is unresolved. The germline V and J ends were trimmed by 3 bases and 8 bases, with 11 bases remaining between them. The CDR3 runs to 13 residues. Germline CDR1 is LNHDA and CDR2 is SQIVND (reference sequence). In DNA form, the CDR3 reads TGTGCCAGTAGTATGCGCTCGTCGGATGAGCAGTTCTTC. Residues: CASSMRSSDEQFF.

This sequence joins TRBV11-3 and TRBJ1-3, with 9 bases fitting TRBD1. Trimming took 3 bases from V and 0 from J; bases not matched to a gene: 12. Germline CDR1 is SGHNT and CDR2 is YENEEA. CDR3 size: 19 residues. The DNA of the CDR3 is TGTGCCAGCAGCTTTTTGCTGACAGGGGGAAGAATCTCTGGAAACACCATATATTTT. Translation: CASSFLLTGGRISGNTIYF.

As for this clone: Other nucleotide sequences in the sample specify the same CDR3. This sequence joins TRBV5-1 and TRBJ2-6; D perhaps matches TRBD1 (5 bases). The germline V and J ends were trimmed by 0 bases and 1 base, with 5 bases remaining between them. Germline values: CDR1 SGHRS, CDR2 YFSETQ. CDR3 length: 15 amino acids. The CDR3 nucleotides read TGCGCCAGCAGCTTGGCAGGGTCTGGGGCCAACGTCCTGACTTTC. Protein: CASSLAGSGANVLTF.

This clone was observed a few times. This rearrangement joins TRBV5-1 to TRBJ2-3; possible D gene TRBD2, 5 bases. The CDR3 is 14 amino acids. Germline V gene data show CDR1 as SGHRS and CDR2 as YFSETQ. V dropped 0 bases and J dropped 4 bases, with 9 bases sitting between them. The CDR3, as DNA: TGCGCCAGCAGCTTGGCAATGGAGGCAGATACGCAGTATTTT. Translating gives CASSLAMEADTQYF.

The CDR3 nucleotides are TGTGCCAGCAGCTTAGTGGGGGCAAAAGCTGGAAACACCATATATTTT. This codes for CASSLVGAKAGNTIYF. The chain uses TRBV11-3 and TRBJ1-3; D might be TRBD1 (6 bases). CDR1 and CDR2 (germline): SGHNT, YENEEA. This CDR3 region has 16 residues. V gave up 1 base and J gave up 2 bases, with 12 bases separating them. The whole variable domain, remainder taken from reference TRBV11-3 and TRBJ1-3, is EAGVVQSPRYKIIEKKQPVAFWCNPISGHNTLYWYLQNLGQGPELLIRYENEEAVDDSQLPKDRFSAERLKGVDSTLKIQPAELGDSAVYLCASSLVGAKAGNTIYFGEGSWLTVV.

J is TRBJ2-1 and V is TRBV2, with a possible D match to TRBD2 (5 bases). This CDR3 has 10 amino acids. The ends were cut back, 5 bases at V and 10 bases at J, with 6 bases in the middle. Looked up from germline, CDR1 is SNHLY and CDR2 is FYNNEI. As DNA, the CDR3 is TGTGCCAGCAGTACGGGAGAGCAGTTCTTC. Protein product: CASSTGEQFF.

V usage is TRBV13 and J usage is TRBJ1-5, with a tentative D call TRBD1 (5 bases). In germline, CDR1 is PRHDT, CDR2 FYEKMQ (reference sequence). This CDR3 region has 15 residues. Trimming removed 3 bases from V and 2 bases from J, with 11 bases in between. The CDR3: CASSFRETGNQPQHF. The CDR3 DNA follows: TGTGCCAGCAGCTTCAGGGAAACGGGCAATCAGCCCCAGCATTTT.

This sequence joins TRBV9 and TRBJ2-1, with 9 nucleotides matching TRBD2. Unmatched junction bases numbered 9, after V lost 4 bases and J lost 7 bases. The CDR3 is 15 amino acids. The germline V gene has CDR1 SGDLS and CDR2 YYNGEE. CDR3 protein: CASSISSGSGNEQFF. The CDR3, as DNA: TGTGCCAGCAGCATCAGTAGCGGGAGCGGGAATGAGCAGTTCTTC.